This T cell receptor (beta chain) emerged from a study of technical replicates of blood from a few donors. The table came from immunoSEQ multiplex PCR; TCRdb's copy has only in-frame clones and leaves some out. The sample lists about 97,000 clones, about 94% occurring once. Germline-derived CDR1 and CDR2 are MNHEY and SMNVEV (reference sequence). The CDR3 totals 11 residues. V dropped 6 bases and J dropped 7 bases, with 9 bases sitting between them. Sequencing used T cells isolated from PBMCs. The chain recombines TRBV27 with TRBJ2-5, with unresolved D. The receptor was derived from a human donor in good health. CDR3 in amino acids: CASRVAGTQYF. In DNA, the CDR3 is TGTGCCAGCAGGGTAGCCGGGACCCAGTACTTC.